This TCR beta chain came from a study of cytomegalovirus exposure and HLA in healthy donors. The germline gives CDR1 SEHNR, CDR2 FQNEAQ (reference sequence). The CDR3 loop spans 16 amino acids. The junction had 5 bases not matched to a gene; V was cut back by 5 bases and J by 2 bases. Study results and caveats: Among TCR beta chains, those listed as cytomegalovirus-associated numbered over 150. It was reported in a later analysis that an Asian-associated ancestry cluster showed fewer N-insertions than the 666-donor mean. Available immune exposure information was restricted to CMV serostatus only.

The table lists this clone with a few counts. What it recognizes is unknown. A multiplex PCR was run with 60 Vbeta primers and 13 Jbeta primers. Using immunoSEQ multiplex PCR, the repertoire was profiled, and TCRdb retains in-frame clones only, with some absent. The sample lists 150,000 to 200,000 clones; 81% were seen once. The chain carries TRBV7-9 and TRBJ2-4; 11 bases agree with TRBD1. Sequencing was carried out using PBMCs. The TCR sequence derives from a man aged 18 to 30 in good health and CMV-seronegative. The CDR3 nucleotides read TGTGCCAGCAGCCTCGGGACAGGGGGTTCCAAAAACATTCAGTACTTC. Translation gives CASSLGTGGSKNIQYF.